This T cell receptor (beta chain) was profiled in a study of metastatic and nonmetastatic thyroid tumors. TCRdb ran MiXCR on the PCR reads. The table has 20,000 to 25,000 clones, roughly 22% seen once. This clone is deemed medium-sized. In germline, CDR1 is MDHEN, CDR2 SYDVKM. Trimming at V came to 5 bases and at J to 6 bases, leaving 8 bases not matched to a gene. The CDR3 runs to 14 residues. Patients were all untreated before their thyroid surgery. The TCR was taken from a female donor with papillary thyroid cancer or a benign thyroid nodule (not recorded which). Some clones in this sample may be carry-over from other donors' samples. The sequencing sample was made of adjacent normal tissue. The chain is built from TRBV28 and TRBJ1-2; 8 bases map to TRBD1. CDR3 nucleotide sequence: TGTGCCAGCAGTACACCGTGGACAGGGCATGGCTACACCTTC. It specifies CASSTPWTGHGYTF.